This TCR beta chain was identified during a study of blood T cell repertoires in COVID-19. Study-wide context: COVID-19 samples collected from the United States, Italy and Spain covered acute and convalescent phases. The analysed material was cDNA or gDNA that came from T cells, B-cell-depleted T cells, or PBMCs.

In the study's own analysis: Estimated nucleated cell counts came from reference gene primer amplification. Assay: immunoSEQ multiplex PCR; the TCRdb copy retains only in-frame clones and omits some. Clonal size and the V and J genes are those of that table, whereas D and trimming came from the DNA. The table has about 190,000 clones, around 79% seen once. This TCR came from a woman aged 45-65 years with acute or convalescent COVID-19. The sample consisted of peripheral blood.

The chain's CDR3 is CASSEFGGGVAEAFF. The CDR3 region has the DNA TGTGCCAGCAGTGAATTTGGAGGGGGGGTAGCAGAAGCTTTCTTT. The chain recombines TRBV25-1 with TRBJ1-1; the D gene is possibly TRBD1 (6 bases). CDR3 length equals 15 residues. Looked up from germline, CDR1 is MGHDK and CDR2 is SYGVNS. V lost 1 base, J lost 8 bases, and 17 bases lay in between.